This T cell receptor beta chain originates from a study of beta chain features in type 1 diabetes. Per donor, one heparinised blood draw averaged roughly 120 mL. Germline V gives CDR1 SGDLS, CDR2 YYNGEE. V lost 4 bases to trimming and J lost 2 bases; unmatched junction nucleotides: 6. The length of the CDR3 is 14 residues. The isolated RNA, all of it, was reverse transcribed, so expressed TCRB transcripts were what got sequenced. The protocol was immunoSEQ multiplex PCR, while the TCRdb copy is restricted to in-frame clones and leaves out a portion. The data contain hundreds of thousands of clones, roughly 12% of them singletons.

The sequence came from a man between 18 and 29 years old in good health. Specimen: naive CD4+ T cells from blood. The chain uses TRBV9 and TRBJ2-7, with 7 nucleotides matching TRBD1. The CDR3 region is CASSPTGAPYEQYF. In nucleotides, the CDR3 is TGTGCCAGCAGCCCTACAGGGGCGCCCTACGAGCAGTACTTC.